The table lists the clone carrying this T cell receptor (beta chain) with a few counts. Its antigen is unidentified. Gene and germline names: mouse. The CDR3 extends 1 residue past the end of the read, so its final part is completed from the germline J gene. This sample is part of a study of tissue T cells after allogeneic stem cell transplantation. Germline trimming cut 1 base from V and 6 bases from J; bases unmatched to any gene: 0. This CDR3 region has 12 residues. CDR1 NNHNN and CDR2 SYGAGS come from the germline V gene (reference sequence). Study-level results: Which tissue TCRs were alloreactive or antigen-specific was not determined. Some clones might be persisting host cells. Few T cell clones were shared across patients, but motif clusters showed tissue-specific shared signatures. Blood and spleen captured only part of the tissue TCR repertoire. Anatomically similar tissues had similar TCR repertoires within each patient.

Profiling relied on immunoSEQ multiplex PCR, and the TCRdb table lists in-frame clones only, not all of them. The table records 20,000 to 25,000 clones, about 70% of them present only once. The J gene is TRBJ1-2, the V gene TRBV13-2; 7 bases are a match to TRBD1. This clonotype originated in a female BALB/c mouse in good health. The MHC haplotype recorded for the strain is H2-d. The sequenced sample consisted of blood. CDR3 region: CASGDQGADYTF. The sequenced CDR3 bases are TGTGCCAGCGGTGATCAGGGGGCCGACTACACC.